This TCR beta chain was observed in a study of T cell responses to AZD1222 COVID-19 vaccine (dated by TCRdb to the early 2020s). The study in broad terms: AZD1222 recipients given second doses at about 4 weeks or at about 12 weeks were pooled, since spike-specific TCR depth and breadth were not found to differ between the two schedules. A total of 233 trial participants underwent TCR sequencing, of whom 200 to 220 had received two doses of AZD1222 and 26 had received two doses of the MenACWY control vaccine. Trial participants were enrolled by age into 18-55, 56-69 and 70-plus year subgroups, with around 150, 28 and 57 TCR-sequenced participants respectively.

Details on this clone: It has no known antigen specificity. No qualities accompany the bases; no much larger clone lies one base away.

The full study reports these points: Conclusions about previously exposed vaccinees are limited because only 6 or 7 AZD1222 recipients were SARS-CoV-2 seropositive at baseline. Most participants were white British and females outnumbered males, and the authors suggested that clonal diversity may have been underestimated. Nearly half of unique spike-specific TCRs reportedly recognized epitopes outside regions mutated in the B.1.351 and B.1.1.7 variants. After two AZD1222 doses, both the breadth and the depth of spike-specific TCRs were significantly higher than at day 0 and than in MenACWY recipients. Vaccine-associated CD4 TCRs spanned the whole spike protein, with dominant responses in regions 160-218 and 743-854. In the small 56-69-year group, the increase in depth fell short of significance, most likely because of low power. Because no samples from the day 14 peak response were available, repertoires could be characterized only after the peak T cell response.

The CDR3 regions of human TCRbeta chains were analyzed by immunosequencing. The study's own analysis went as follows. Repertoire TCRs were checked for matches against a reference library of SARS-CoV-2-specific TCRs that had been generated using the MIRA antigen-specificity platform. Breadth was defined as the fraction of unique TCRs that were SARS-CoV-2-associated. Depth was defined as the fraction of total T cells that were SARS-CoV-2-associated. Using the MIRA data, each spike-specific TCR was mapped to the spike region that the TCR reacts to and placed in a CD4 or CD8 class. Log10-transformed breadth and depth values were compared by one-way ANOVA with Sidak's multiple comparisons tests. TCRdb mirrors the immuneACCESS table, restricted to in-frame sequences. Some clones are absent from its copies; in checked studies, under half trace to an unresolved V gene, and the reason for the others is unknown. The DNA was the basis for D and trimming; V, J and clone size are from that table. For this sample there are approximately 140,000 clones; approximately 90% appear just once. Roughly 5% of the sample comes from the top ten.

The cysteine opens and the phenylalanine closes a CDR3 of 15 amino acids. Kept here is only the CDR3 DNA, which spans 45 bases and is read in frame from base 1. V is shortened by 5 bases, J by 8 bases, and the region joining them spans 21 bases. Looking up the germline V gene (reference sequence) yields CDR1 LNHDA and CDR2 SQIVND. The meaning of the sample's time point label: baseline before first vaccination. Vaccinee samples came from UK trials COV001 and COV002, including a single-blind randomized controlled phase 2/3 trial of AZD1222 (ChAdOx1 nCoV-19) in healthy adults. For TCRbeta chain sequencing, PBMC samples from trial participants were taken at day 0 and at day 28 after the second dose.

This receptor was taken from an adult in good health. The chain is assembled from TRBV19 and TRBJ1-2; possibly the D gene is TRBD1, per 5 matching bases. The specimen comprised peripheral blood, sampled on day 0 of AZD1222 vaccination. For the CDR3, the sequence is CASSALNQGASGYTF. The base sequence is TGTGCCAGTAGTGCCCTTAACCAGGGCGCGAGCGGCTACACCTTC.